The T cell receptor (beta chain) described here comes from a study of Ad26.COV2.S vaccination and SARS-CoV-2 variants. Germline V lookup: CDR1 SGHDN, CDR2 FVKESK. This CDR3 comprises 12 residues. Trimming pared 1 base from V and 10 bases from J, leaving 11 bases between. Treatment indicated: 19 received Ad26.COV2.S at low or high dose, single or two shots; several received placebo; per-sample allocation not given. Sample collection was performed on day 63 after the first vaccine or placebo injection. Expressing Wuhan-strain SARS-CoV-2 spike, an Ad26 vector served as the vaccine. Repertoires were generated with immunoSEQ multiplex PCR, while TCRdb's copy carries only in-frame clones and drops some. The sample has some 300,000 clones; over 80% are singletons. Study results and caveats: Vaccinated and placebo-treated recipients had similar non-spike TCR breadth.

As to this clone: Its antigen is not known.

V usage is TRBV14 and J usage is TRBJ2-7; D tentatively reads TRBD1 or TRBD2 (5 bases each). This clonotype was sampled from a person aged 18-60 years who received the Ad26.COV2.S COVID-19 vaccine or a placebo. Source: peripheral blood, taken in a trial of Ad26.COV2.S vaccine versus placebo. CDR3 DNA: TGTGCCAGCAGCCAAGTGTCCGGGGACCAGTACTTC. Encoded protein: CASSQVSGDQYF. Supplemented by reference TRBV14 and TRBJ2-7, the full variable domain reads EAGVTQFPSHSVIEKGQTVTLRCDPISGHDNLYWYRRVMGKEIKFLLHFVKESKQDESGMPNNRFLAERTGGTYSTLKVQPAELEDSGVYFCASSQVSGDQYFGPGTRLTVT.